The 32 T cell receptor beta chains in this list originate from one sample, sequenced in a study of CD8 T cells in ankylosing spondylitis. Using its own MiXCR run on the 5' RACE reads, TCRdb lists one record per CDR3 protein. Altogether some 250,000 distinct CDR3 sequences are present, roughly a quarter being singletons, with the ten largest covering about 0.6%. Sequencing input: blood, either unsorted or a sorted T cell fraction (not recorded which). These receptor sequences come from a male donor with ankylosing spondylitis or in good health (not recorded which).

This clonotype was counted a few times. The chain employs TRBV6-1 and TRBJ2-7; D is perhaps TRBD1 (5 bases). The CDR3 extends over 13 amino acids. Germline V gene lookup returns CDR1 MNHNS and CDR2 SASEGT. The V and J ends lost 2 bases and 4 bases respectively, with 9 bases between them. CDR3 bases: TGTGCCAGCAGTGAAAGGACATTTTACGAGCAGTACTTC. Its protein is CASSERTFYEQYF.

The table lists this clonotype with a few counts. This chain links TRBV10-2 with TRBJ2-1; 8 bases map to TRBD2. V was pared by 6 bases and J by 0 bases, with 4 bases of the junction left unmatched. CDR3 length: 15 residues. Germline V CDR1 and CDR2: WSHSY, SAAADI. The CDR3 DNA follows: TGCGCCAGCAGCGAGACTAGCGTCTCCTACAATGAGCAGTTCTTC. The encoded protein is CASSETSVSYNEQFF.

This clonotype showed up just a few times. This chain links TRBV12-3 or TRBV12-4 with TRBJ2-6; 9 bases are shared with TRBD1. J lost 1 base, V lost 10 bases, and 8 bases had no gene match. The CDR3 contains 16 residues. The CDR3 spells CATSTGGLSGANVLTF. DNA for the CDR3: TGTGCCACCTCGACAGGGGGATTATCTGGGGCCAACGTCCTGACTTTC.

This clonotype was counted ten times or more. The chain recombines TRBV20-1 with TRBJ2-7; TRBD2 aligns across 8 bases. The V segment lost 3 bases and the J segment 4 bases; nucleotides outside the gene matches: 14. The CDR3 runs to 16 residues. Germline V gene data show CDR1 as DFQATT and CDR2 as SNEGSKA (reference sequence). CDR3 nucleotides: TGCAGTGCTAGGGGAGGTGGAGCGGGGGTCCGTTACGAGCAGTACTTC. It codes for CSARGGGAGVRYEQYF.

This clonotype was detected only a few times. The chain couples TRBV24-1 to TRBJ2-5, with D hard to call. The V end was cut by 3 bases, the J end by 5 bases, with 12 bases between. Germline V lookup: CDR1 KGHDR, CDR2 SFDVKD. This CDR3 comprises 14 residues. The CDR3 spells CATSDPPPLETQYF. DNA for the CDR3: TGTGCCACCAGTGATCCACCCCCTTTGGAGACCCAGTACTTC.

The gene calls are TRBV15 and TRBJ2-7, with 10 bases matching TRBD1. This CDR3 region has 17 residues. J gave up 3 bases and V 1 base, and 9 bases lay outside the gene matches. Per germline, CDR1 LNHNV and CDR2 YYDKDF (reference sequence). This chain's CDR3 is CATSRGQGASRGYEQYF. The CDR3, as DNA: TGTGCCACCAGCAGAGGACAGGGGGCAAGTCGGGGCTACGAGCAGTACTTC.

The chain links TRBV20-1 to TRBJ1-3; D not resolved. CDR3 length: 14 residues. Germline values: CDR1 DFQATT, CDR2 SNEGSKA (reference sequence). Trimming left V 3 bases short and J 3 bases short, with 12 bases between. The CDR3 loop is CSARPFRGGNTIYF. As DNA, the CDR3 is TGCAGTGCTAGGCCGTTTCGCGGTGGAAACACCATATATTTT.

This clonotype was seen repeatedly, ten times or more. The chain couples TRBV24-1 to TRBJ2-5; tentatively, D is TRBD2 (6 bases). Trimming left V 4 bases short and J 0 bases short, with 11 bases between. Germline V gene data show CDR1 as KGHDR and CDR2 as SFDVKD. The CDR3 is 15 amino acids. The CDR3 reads CATSDHRDYQETQYF. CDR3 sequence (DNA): TGTGCCACCAGTGACCACCGGGACTACCAAGAGACCCAGTACTTC.

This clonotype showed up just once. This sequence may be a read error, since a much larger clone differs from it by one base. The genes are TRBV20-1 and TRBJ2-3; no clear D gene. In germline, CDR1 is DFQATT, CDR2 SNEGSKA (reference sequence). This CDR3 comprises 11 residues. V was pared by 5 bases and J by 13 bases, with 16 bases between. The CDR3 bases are TGCAGTGCTGCCCTCTTGGAACTGGAGTATTTT. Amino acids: CSAALLELEYF.

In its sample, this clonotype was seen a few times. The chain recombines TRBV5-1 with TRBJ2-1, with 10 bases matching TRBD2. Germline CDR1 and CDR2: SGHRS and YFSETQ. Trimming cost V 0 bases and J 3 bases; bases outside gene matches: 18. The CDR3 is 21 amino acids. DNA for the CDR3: TGCGCCAGCAGCTTGGCCTCGTACCGGACTAGCGGTCCCAGAAACTACAATGAGCAGTTCTTC. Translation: CASSLASYRTSGPRNYNEQFF.

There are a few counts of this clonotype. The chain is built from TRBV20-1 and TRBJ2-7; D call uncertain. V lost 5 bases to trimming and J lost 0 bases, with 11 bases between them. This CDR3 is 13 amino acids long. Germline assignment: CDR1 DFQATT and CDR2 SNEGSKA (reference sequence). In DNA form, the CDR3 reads TGCAGTGCTCACTACGTGAGCTCCTACGAGCAGTACTTC. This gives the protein CSAHYVSSYEQYF.

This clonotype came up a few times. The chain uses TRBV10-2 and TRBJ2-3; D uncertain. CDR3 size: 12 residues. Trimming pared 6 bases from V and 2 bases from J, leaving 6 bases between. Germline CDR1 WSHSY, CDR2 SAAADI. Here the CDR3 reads CASREPTDTQYF. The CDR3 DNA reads TGCGCCAGCAGGGAACCCACAGATACGCAGTATTTT.

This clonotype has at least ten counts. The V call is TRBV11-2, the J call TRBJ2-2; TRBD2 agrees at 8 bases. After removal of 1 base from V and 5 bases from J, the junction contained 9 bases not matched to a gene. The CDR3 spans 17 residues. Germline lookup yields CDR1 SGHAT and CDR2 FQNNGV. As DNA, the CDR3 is TGTGCCAGCAGCTTAGTAGGGGGGGGACTAGTAACCGGGGAGCTGTTTTTT. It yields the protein CASSLVGGGLVTGELFF.

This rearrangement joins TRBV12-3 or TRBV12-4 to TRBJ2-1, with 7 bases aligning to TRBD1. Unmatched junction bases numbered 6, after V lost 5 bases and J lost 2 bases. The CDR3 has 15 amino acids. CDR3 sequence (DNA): TGTGCCAGCAGTCCCCGGACAGGAGCCTACAATGAGCAGTTCTTC. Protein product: CASSPRTGAYNEQFF.

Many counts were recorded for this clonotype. DNA of the CDR3: TGCAGTGCTCGCCCGACGGCAGGAGACAACAATCAGCCCCAGCATTTT. This encodes CSARPTAGDNNQPQHF. The chain employs TRBV20-1 and TRBJ1-5; D uncertain. Per the germline V gene, CDR1 is DFQATT and CDR2 is SNEGSKA (reference sequence). Trimming took 5 bases from V and 3 from J, leaving 20 bases between them. This CDR3 is built from 16 residues.

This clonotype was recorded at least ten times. The chain's CDR3 is CSAGLAATDTQYF. The CDR3 nucleotides are TGCAGTGCTGGGTTGGCAGCCACAGATACGCAGTATTTT. V is TRBV20-1 and J is TRBJ2-3; D not resolved. V was trimmed by 5 bases and J by 2 bases, leaving 11 bases between them. Germline CDR1 and CDR2: DFQATT and SNEGSKA (reference sequence). This CDR3 is built from 13 residues.

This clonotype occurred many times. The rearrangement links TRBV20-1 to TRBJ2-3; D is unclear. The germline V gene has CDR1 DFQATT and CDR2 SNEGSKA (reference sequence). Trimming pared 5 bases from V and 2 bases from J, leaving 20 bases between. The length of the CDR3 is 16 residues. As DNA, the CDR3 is TGCAGTGCTCCCCTCCCGACCCTAAGAAACACAGATACGCAGTATTTT. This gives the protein CSAPLPTLRNTDTQYF.

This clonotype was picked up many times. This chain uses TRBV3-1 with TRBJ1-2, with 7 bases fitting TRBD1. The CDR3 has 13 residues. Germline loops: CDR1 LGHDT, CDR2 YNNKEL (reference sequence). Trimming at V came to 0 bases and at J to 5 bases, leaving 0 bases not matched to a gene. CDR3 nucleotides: TGTGCCAGCAGCCAAGACAGGGGGTATGGCTACACCTTC. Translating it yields CASSQDRGYGYTF.

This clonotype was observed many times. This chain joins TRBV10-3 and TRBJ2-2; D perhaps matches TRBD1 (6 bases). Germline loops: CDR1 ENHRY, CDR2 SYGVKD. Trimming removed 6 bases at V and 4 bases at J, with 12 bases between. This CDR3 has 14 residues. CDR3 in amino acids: CAIRDSGITGELFF. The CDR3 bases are TGTGCCATCAGGGACAGTGGAATCACCGGGGAGCTGTTTTTT.

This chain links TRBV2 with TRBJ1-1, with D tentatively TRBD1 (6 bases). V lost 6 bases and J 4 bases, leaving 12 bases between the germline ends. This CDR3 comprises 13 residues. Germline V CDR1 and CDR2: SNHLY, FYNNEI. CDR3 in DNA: TGTGCCAGCAGAATTGAGGGGGGCACTGAAGCTTTCTTT. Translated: CASRIEGGTEAFF.

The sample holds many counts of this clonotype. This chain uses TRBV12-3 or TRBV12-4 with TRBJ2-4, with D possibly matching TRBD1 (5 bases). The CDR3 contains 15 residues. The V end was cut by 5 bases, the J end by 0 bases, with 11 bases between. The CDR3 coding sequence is TGTGCCAGCAGTCGCATAAGGGGAGCCAAAAACATTCAGTACTTC. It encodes CASSRIRGAKNIQYF.

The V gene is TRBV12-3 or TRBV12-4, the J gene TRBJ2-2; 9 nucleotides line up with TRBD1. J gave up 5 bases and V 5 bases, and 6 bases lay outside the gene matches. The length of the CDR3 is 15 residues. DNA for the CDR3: TGTGCCAGCAGTACCGGGACAGGGAGAACCGGGGAGCTGTTTTTT. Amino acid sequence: CASSTGTGRTGELFF.

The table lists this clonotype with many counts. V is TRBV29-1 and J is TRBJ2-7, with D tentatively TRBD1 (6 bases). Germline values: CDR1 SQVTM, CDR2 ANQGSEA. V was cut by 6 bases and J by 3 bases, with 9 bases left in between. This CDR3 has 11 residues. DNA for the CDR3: TGCAGCGTAGGACAGAACTACGAGCAGTACTTC. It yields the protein CSVGQNYEQYF.

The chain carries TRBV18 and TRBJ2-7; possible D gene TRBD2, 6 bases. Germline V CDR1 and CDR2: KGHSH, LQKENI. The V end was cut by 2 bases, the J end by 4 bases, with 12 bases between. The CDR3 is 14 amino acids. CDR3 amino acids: CASSPAKGGYEQYF. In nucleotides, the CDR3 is TGTGCCAGCTCACCAGCAAAGGGAGGTTACGAGCAGTACTTC.

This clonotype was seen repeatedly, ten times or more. CDR3 region: CASSYTPGTSGEGRPDTQYF. In DNA form, the CDR3 reads TGTGCCAGCAGTTACACCCCCGGGACTAGCGGGGAGGGGCGTCCAGATACGCAGTATTTT. The chain carries TRBV6-2 or TRBV6-3 and TRBJ2-3; TRBD2 matches 13 bases. V shed 2 bases, J shed 4 bases, and the junction held 15 bases outside the gene matches. This CDR3 has 20 amino acids. The germline gives CDR1 MNHEY, CDR2 SVGEGT.

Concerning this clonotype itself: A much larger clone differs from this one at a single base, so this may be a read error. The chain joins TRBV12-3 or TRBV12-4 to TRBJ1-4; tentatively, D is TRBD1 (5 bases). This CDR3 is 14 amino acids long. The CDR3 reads CASTKGRANVKLFF. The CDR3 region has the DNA TGTGCCAGCACCAAAGGCAGGGCTAATGTAAAACTGTTTTTT.

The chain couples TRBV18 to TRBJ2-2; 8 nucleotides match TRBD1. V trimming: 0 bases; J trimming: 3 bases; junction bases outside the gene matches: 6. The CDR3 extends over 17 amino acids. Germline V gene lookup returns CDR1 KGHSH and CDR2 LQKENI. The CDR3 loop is CASSPPRPGGYTGELFF. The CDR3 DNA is TGTGCCAGCTCACCACCGAGGCCAGGGGGCTACACCGGGGAGCTGTTTTTT.

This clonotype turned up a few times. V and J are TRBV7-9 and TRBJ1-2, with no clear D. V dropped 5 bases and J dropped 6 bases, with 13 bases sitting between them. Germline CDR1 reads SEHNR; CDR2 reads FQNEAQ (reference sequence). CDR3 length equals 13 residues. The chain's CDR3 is CASSPGVIDGYTF. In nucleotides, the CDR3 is TGTGCCAGCAGCCCTGGTGTGATCGATGGCTACACCTTC.

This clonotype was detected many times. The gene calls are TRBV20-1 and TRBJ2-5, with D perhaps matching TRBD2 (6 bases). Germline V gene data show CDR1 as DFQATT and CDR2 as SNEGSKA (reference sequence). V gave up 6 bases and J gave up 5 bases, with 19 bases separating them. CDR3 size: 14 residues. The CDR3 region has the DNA TGCAGTGCCATAGGGGACGGGACTTTGGAGACCCAGTACTTC. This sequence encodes CSAIGDGTLETQYF.

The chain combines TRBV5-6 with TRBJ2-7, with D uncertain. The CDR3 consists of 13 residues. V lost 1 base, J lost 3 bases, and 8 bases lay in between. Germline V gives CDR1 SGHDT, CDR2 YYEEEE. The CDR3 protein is CASSLLHDYEQYF. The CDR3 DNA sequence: TGTGCCAGCAGCTTGTTACACGACTACGAGCAGTACTTC.

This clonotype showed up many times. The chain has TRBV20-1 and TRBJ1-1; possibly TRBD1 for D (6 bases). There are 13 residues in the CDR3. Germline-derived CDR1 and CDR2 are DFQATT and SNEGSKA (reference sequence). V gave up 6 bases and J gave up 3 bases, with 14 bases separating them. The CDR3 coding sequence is TGCAGTGCCTCCACTCCAGGGGACACTGAAGCTTTCTTT. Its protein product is CSASTPGDTEAFF.

For the CDR3, the DNA is TGTGCCAGCAGTATGACAGTTTACGAGCAGTACTTC. It yields the protein CASSMTVYEQYF. The chain employs TRBV28 and TRBJ2-7; D is perhaps TRBD1 (5 bases). Trimming removed 5 bases at V and 4 bases at J, with 9 bases between. This CDR3 spans 12 amino acids. Germline assignment: CDR1 MDHEN and CDR2 SYDVKM.